Presented here are 21 T cell receptor beta chains from one specimen sequenced in a study of control samples from healthy donors and cancer patients. Assay: immunoSEQ multiplex PCR; the TCRdb copy retains only in-frame clones and omits some. Of 89,000 or so clones listed, 70% to 90% were seen once; the top ten hold around 20%. Sample: blood. All receptors come from a man in his fifties in good health.

This clone came up once. The V call is TRBV5-1, the J call TRBJ1-5; 9 nucleotides match TRBD1. The CDR3 loop spans 16 amino acids. The trim removed 0 bases at V and 4 bases at J, leaving 5 bases unmatched. The germline CDR1 and CDR2 sequences are SGHRS and YFSETQ. The CDR3 reads CASSLGTGVANQPQHF. DNA of the CDR3: TGCGCCAGCAGCTTGGGGACAGGGGTGGCGAATCAGCCCCAGCATTTT.

This sequence joins TRBV5-1 and TRBJ1-1; 7 bases agree with TRBD1. Germline loops: CDR1 SGHRS, CDR2 YFSETQ. The CDR3 is made up of 14 amino acids. Unmatched junction bases numbered 1, after V lost 1 base and J lost 1 base. The CDR3 here is CASSLTGANTEAFF. CDR3 coding DNA: TGCGCCAGCAGCTTGACAGGGGCGAACACTGAAGCTTTCTTT.

This chain uses TRBV24-1 with TRBJ1-2; D might be TRBD1 (6 bases). The CDR3 runs to 15 residues. The ends were cut back, 4 bases at V and 4 bases at J, with 15 bases in the middle. The germline CDR1 and CDR2 sequences are KGHDR and SFDVKD. DNA for the CDR3: TGTGCCACCAGTGAGCGGGCGACAGGAAGCTATGGCTACACCTTC. It translates to CATSERATGSYGYTF.

This clone was seen a few times. This chain uses TRBV13 with TRBJ1-1, with D tentatively TRBD1 (5 bases). Germline CDR1 PRHDT, CDR2 FYEKMQ (reference sequence). Trimming took 5 bases from V and 2 from J, leaving 21 bases between them. The CDR3 loop spans 17 amino acids. In nucleotides, the CDR3 is TGTGCCAGCAGCCATGACGGGGAGGGGAGGAGTAACACTGAAGCTTTCTTT. As protein: CASSHDGEGRSNTEAFF.

The chain is built from TRBV5-6 and TRBJ1-2, with TRBD1 as a possible D gene (5 bases). The CDR3 spans 12 residues. V gave up 9 bases and J gave up 4 bases, with 13 bases separating them. Germline CDR1 SGHDT, CDR2 YYEEEE. This chain's CDR3 is CATSRGVYGYTF. The CDR3 region has the DNA TGTGCCACCTCCCGGGGGGTCTATGGCTACACCTTC.

The chain has TRBV30 and TRBJ2-3; D is undetermined. Germline V gene sequence: CDR1 GTSNPN, CDR2 SVGIG (reference sequence). The V end was cut by 3 bases, the J end by 0 bases, with 7 bases between. CDR3 length equals 13 residues. The CDR3 loop is CAWSGWSTDTQYF. In nucleotides, the CDR3 is TGTGCCTGGAGCGGGTGGAGCACAGATACGCAGTATTTT.

The chain uses TRBV10-1 and TRBJ2-3, with 7 bases lining up with TRBD1. With 6 bases clipped from V and 2 bases from J, the junction kept 8 bases outside the gene matches. The V gene's germline CDR1 is WNHNN and CDR2 SYGVQD (reference sequence). The CDR3 spans 15 residues. The CDR3 DNA follows: TGCGCCAGCAGCGCCTCGGGACAGATCACAGATACGCAGTATTTT. It specifies CASSASGQITDTQYF.

The V and J genes are TRBV11-3 and TRBJ2-5; 13 bases fit TRBD2. Germline CDR1 SGHNT, CDR2 YENEEA. CDR3 length equals 16 residues. V trimming: 0 bases; J trimming: 4 bases; junction bases outside the gene matches: 2. The CDR3 DNA is TGTGCCAGCAGCTTAGAGGGACTAGCGGGAAGAGAGACCCAGTACTTC. This translates into CASSLEGLAGRETQYF.

This chain uses TRBV2 with TRBJ2-1; 8 nucleotides agree with TRBD2. CDR1 and CDR2 from the germline V gene are SNHLY and FYNNEI. The CDR3 runs to 14 residues. The J segment lost 6 bases and the V segment lost 9 bases, leaving 10 bases of the junction unmatched. CDR3 sequence reads: CASAFSGETNEQFF. CDR3 bases: TGTGCCAGTGCCTTTAGCGGGGAGACCAATGAGCAGTTCTTC.

This clone was recorded once. The chain joins TRBV7-2 to TRBJ1-1, with 7 positions matching TRBD1. V trimming: 6 bases; J trimming: 1 base; junction bases outside the gene matches: 2. The CDR3 length is 13 residues. Germline CDR1 SGHTA, CDR2 FQGNSA. This CDR3 reads CASSRQGNTEAFF. The CDR3 nucleotides read TGTGCCAGCAGTAGACAGGGGAACACTGAAGCTTTCTTT.

This sequence joins TRBV5-1 and TRBJ2-7; 10 bases map to TRBD2. Germline V CDR1 and CDR2: SGHRS, YFSETQ. There are 14 residues in the CDR3. Unmatched junction bases numbered 3, after V lost 4 bases and J lost 2 bases. The CDR3 loop is CASSIGTSAYEQYF. The CDR3 DNA sequence: TGCGCCAGCAGCATCGGGACTAGCGCCTACGAGCAGTACTTC.

CDR3 sequence reads: CAWCFDRGNSPLHF. The DNA of the CDR3 is TGTGCCTGGTGTTTCGACAGGGGGAATTCACCCCTCCACTTT. The V and J genes are TRBV30 and TRBJ1-6, with 9 bases fitting TRBD1. CDR1 GTSNPN and CDR2 SVGIG come from the germline V gene (reference sequence). CDR3 length equals 14 residues. V gave up 5 bases and J gave up 7 bases; unmatched junction bases: 6.

This clone has a single count. This chain links TRBV14 with TRBJ2-1; tentatively, D is TRBD1 or TRBD2 (5 bases each). Germline loops: CDR1 SGHDN, CDR2 FVKESK. The CDR3 has 17 residues. V lost 4 bases, J lost 0 bases, and 16 bases lay in between. The CDR3 reads CASSPVGTSSSYNEQFF. The CDR3 bases are TGTGCCAGCAGCCCCGTGGGGACCTCGAGCTCCTACAATGAGCAGTTCTTC.

The chain recombines TRBV7-2 with TRBJ1-4; 7 bases match TRBD1. There are 17 residues in the CDR3. Germline V gene lookup returns CDR1 SGHTA and CDR2 FQGNSA. Losses at the gene ends were 6 bases for V and 2 bases for J; bases not matched to a gene: 12. CDR3 coding DNA: TGTGCCAGCAGAAGAAGTGGGGGCAGGGGGACTAATGAAAAACTGTTTTTT. This translates into CASRRSGGRGTNEKLFF.

The chain carries TRBV5-1 and TRBJ2-3, with D perhaps matching TRBD1 (5 bases). CDR1 is SGHRS, CDR2 YFSETQ, per germline. The CDR3 consists of 15 residues. Between the trimmed V and J ends, which lost 0 bases and 6 bases, there was a span of 14 bases. Here the CDR3 DNA reads TGCGCCAGCAGCTTGGCTAGTTTGAAGGGGGATACGCAGTATTTT. It translates to CASSLASLKGDTQYF.

The chain links TRBV6-6 to TRBJ1-3; maybe TRBD1 (6 bases). Germline V gives CDR1 MNHNY, CDR2 SVGAGI (reference sequence). Trimming took 6 bases from V and 4 from J, leaving 13 bases between them. CDR3 length equals 14 residues. The DNA for the CDR3 is TGTGCCAGCAGGCCTACAGGGCCCGGAAACACCATATATTTT. It is translated as CASRPTGPGNTIYF.

This clone was detected once. The rearrangement links TRBV10-1 to TRBJ1-2; D is unclear. This CDR3 is built from 12 residues. Per germline, CDR1 WNHNN and CDR2 SYGVQD (reference sequence). The germline V and J ends were trimmed by 1 base and 4 bases, with 4 bases remaining between them. CDR3 region: CASSELSYGYTF. CDR3 bases: TGCGCCAGCAGTGAGTTGAGCTATGGCTACACCTTC.

This rearrangement joins TRBV12-5 to TRBJ1-4; TRBD1 aligns across 7 bases. CDR1 and CDR2 (germline): LGHNT, FRNRAP. The junction had 12 bases not matched to a gene; V was cut back by 0 bases and J by 2 bases. The CDR3 is made up of 19 amino acids. This CDR3 reads CASGLVWTGPADTNEKLFF. In DNA form, the CDR3 reads TGTGCTAGTGGTTTGGTCTGGACAGGCCCGGCGGACACTAATGAAAAACTGTTTTTT.

V is TRBV15 and J is TRBJ1-6; 7 positions match TRBD1. V gave up 0 bases and J gave up 9 bases; unmatched junction bases: 8. Germline CDR1 LNHNV, CDR2 YYDKDF (reference sequence). This CDR3 region has 16 residues. In DNA form, the CDR3 reads TGTGCCACCAGCAGAGATGGACAGGTTGGGTTTTCACCCCTCCACTTT. This sequence encodes CATSRDGQVGFSPLHF.

This clone has a single count. The rearrangement joins TRBV7-2 to TRBJ1-6; D call uncertain. This CDR3 has 15 residues. Trimming stripped 3 bases from V and 5 bases from J, with 11 bases between. Germline lookup yields CDR1 SGHTA and CDR2 FQGNSA. The CDR3 bases are TGTGCCAGCAGCTTGCTTCAGGCCAATAATTCACCCCTCCACTTT. Translated, it gives CASSLLQANNSPLHF.

V gene TRBV5-8 combines with J gene TRBJ2-1; 9 nucleotides agree with TRBD2. Germline V gene sequence: CDR1 SGHTS, CDR2 YDEGEE. Trimming removed 2 bases from V and 5 bases from J; junction bases left unmatched: 2. The CDR3 runs to 14 residues. Here the CDR3 reads CASSLAGGNNEQFF. DNA for the CDR3: TGTGCCAGCAGCTTAGCGGGAGGAAACAATGAGCAGTTCTTC.